The 21 T cell receptor beta chains below were found in one sample sequenced in a study of post-analysis software for immune sequencing data. The authors incorporated unique molecular identifiers into the TCR beta cDNA libraries. Each CDR3 protein is one row after TCRdb ran MiXCR on the PCR reads. The table shows hundreds of thousands of distinct CDR3 sequences, with 55% to 70% occurring only once. No antigen has been assigned to these receptors. Notes on the study in general: There were a few TRBV segments more frequent in patients than controls, and TRBV5-6, TRBV5-1 and TRBV20-1 were among them.

Sequenced sample: blood. These receptors all stem from a girl aged 2-10 years with multiple sclerosis.

This clonotype was seen a handful of times. The chain employs TRBV29-1 and TRBJ2-7; 7 nucleotides match TRBD1. CDR3 length: 14 residues. V shed 3 bases and J 0 bases; nucleotides not matched to a gene: 5. The germline gives CDR1 SQVTM, CDR2 ANQGSEA. The CDR3 spells CSVDVTGTSYEQYF. CDR3 nucleotides: TGCAGCGTTGATGTGACAGGGACCTCCTACGAGCAGTACTTC.

The chain carries TRBV4-3 and TRBJ2-3; weak D call: TRBD1 (6 bases). CDR1 is LGHNA, CDR2 YSLEER, per germline. V dropped 4 bases and J dropped 5 bases, with 10 bases sitting between them. There are 13 residues in the CDR3. In nucleotides, the CDR3 is TGCGCCAGCAGCCTAACAGGGATAGATACGCAGTATTTT. Translating gives CASSLTGIDTQYF.

J is TRBJ1-1 and V is TRBV11-2, with D possibly matching TRBD1 (5 bases). V was clipped by 1 base and J by 0 bases, with 9 bases between them. The CDR3 consists of 15 residues. Germline V gene sequence: CDR1 SGHAT, CDR2 FQNNGV. The CDR3 DNA is TGTGCCAGCAGCTTAGGTGAGGGGATGAACACTGAAGCTTTCTTT. Amino acid sequence: CASSLGEGMNTEAFF.

The V gene is TRBV7-6, the J gene TRBJ2-5; D gene ambiguous. TRBJ2-7 matches the DNA end more closely, so the J call is doubtful. The CDR3 totals 14 residues. Per germline, CDR1 SGHVS and CDR2 FNYEAQ. CDR3 sequence: CASSLAPRWYEQYF. The CDR3 DNA reads TGTGCCAGCAGCTTAGCGCCCCGGTGGTACGAGCAGTACTTC.

This clonotype was counted a few times. The CDR3 reads CASSLVGRVNIQYF. The DNA for the CDR3 is TGTGCCAGCAGCTTAGTCGGCAGGGTGAACATTCAGTACTTC. The rearrangement uses TRBV11-2 and TRBJ2-4; a possible D gene is TRBD1 (5 bases). Germline V lookup: CDR1 SGHAT, CDR2 FQNNGV. The V end was cut by 1 base, the J end by 7 bases, with 11 bases between. The CDR3 has 14 residues.

The CDR3 DNA reads TGTGCCAGCAGCCGAGTAGCGGTATATACGAATGAGCAGTTCTTC. Amino acids: CASSRVAVYTNEQFF. The chain employs TRBV7-2 and TRBJ2-1; the D gene is possibly TRBD2 (6 bases). The CDR3 is 15 amino acids. V dropped 5 bases and J dropped 7 bases, with 18 bases sitting between them. Germline V gives CDR1 SGHTA, CDR2 FQGNSA.

The rearrangement links TRBV7-9 to TRBJ2-1; possibly TRBD1 for D (5 bases). V lost 2 bases to trimming and J lost 5 bases, with 16 bases between them. The CDR3 is 16 amino acids. CDR1 and CDR2 from the germline V gene are SEHNR and FQNEAQ (reference sequence). The CDR3 DNA reads TGTGCCAGCAGCTTATCCCGGGCGGTCAGGGACAATGAGCAGTTCTTC. Residues: CASSLSRAVRDNEQFF.

This sequence joins TRBV20-1 and TRBJ2-1; 8 bases are shared with TRBD2. The CDR3 has 13 residues. The V gene end was trimmed by 3 bases and the J gene end by 4 bases; junction bases not matched to a gene: 2. Per germline, CDR1 DFQATT and CDR2 SNEGSKA (reference sequence). CDR3 residues: CSASGGVYNEQFF. The CDR3 DNA is TGCAGTGCTAGCGGGGGGGTTTACAATGAGCAGTTCTTC.

Worth noting for this clonotype: At one boundary the junction diverges from the germline segment, which might be a read error. The chain has TRBV6-5 and TRBJ2-5; D call uncertain. The V gene's germline CDR1 is MNHEY and CDR2 SVGAGI. CDR3 length: 14 amino acids. CDR3 amino acids: CASRYSMPRETQYF. The CDR3 coding sequence is TGTGCCAGCAGGTACTCGATGCCGAGAGAGACCCAGTACTTC.

The table lists this clonotype with a few counts. The chain joins TRBV12-3 or TRBV12-4 to TRBJ2-1; D remains unclear. V gave up 4 bases and J gave up 4 bases, with 14 bases separating them. The CDR3 is made up of 15 amino acids. The CDR3 DNA follows: TGTGCCAGCAGTTCGATCCGCTTACCGTACAATGAGCAGTTCTTC. Protein: CASSSIRLPYNEQFF.

V usage is TRBV28 and J usage is TRBJ1-6, with unresolved D. The CDR3 is 13 amino acids. Germline V CDR1 and CDR2: MDHEN, SYDVKM. V was trimmed by 4 bases and J by 10 bases, leaving 11 bases between them. The CDR3 nucleotides read TGTGCCAGCAGTTCCCGCCAGGAGTCACCCCTCCACTTT. This gives the protein CASSSRQESPLHF.

The rearrangement joins TRBV2 to TRBJ2-5, with D possibly being TRBD1 (7 bases). The CDR3 is 14 amino acids. V dropped 6 bases and J dropped 4 bases, with 15 bases sitting between them. CDR1 is SNHLY, CDR2 FYNNEI, per germline. The CDR3 nucleotides are TGTGCCAGCAGAAGAAACAGGGGAGGAGAGACCCAGTACTTC. This codes for CASRRNRGGETQYF.

The chain is built from TRBV20-1 and TRBJ2-7, with 9 bases identical to TRBD2. The V and J ends lost 0 bases and 3 bases, in that order; junction bases with no gene match: 6. This CDR3 has 15 amino acids. Germline CDR1 reads DFQATT; CDR2 reads SNEGSKA (reference sequence). The DNA for the CDR3 is TGCAGTGCTAGAGATGGAGCTAGCGGGAACTACGAGCAGTACTTC. Protein product: CSARDGASGNYEQYF.

The chain has TRBV29-1 and TRBJ1-1; unclear D gene. CDR3 length: 11 residues. Trimming removed 7 bases from V and 2 bases from J, with 8 bases in between. Germline-derived CDR1 and CDR2 are SQVTM and ANQGSEA. The DNA for the CDR3 is TGCAGCGCTGGGGATAACACTGAAGCTTTCTTT. This encodes CSAGDNTEAFF.

This clonotype turned up a few times. The chain employs TRBV4-2 and TRBJ2-7, with TRBD1 matching 11 bases. Germline V gives CDR1 LGHNA, CDR2 YNFKEQ. This CDR3 is 16 amino acids long. V trimming: 1 base; J trimming: 4 bases; junction bases outside the gene matches: 6. The CDR3 reads CASSQGGTGGEYEQYF. The CDR3 DNA reads TGTGCCAGCAGCCAAGGAGGGACAGGGGGTGAGTACGAGCAGTACTTC.

The chain joins TRBV7-2 to TRBJ2-3; D perhaps matches TRBD2 (7 bases). Germline-derived CDR1 and CDR2 are SGHTA and FQGNSA. The CDR3 loop spans 16 amino acids. Trimming removed 3 bases from V and 1 base from J, with 14 bases in between. This CDR3 is CASSFSRGGGTDTQYF. The CDR3 DNA reads as TGTGCCAGCAGCTTCTCCAGGGGAGGGGGCACAGATACGCAGTATTTT.

The chain links TRBV18 to TRBJ2-3; D uncertain. The CDR3 has 13 residues. The germline CDR1 and CDR2 sequences are KGHSH and LQKENI. Trimming removed 3 bases at V and 4 bases at J, with 8 bases between. Here the CDR3 DNA reads TGTGCCAGCTCACCTCTGGTTGCAGATACGCAGTATTTT. Encoded protein: CASSPLVADTQYF.

There are a few counts of this clonotype. The rearrangement links TRBV12-3 or TRBV12-4 to TRBJ2-5; D may correspond to TRBD1 or TRBD2 (5 bases each). The CDR3 extends over 15 amino acids. V shed 3 bases and J shed 5 bases, with 16 bases lying between them. CDR3 DNA sequence: TGTGCCAGCAGTTTGGGGACCGCCGTTGGGGAGACCCAGTACTTC. As protein: CASSLGTAVGETQYF.

This clonotype has a handful of counts. The V call is TRBV29-1, the J call TRBJ1-4; 7 bases are a match to TRBD1. The length of the CDR3 is 13 residues. Germline V gene lookup returns CDR1 SQVTM and CDR2 ANQGSEA. The V and J ends lost 6 bases and 6 bases, in that order; junction bases with no gene match: 7. The CDR3 nucleotides read TGCAGCGTCGTTAACAGGGGCGATGAAAAACTGTTTTTT. Its protein product is CSVVNRGDEKLFF.

The genes are TRBV13 and TRBJ2-1, with no clear D. V was pared by 5 bases and J by 2 bases, with 16 bases between. There are 16 residues in the CDR3. The germline V gene has CDR1 PRHDT and CDR2 FYEKMQ (reference sequence). The CDR3 DNA reads TGTGCCAGCAGCAAGGACGCCGGCTTACCCTACAATGAGCAGTTCTTC. Translated: CASSKDAGLPYNEQFF.

This clonotype was observed once. The chain combines TRBV7-9 with TRBJ1-1; D is ambiguous. Germline CDR1 reads SEHNR; CDR2 reads FQNEAQ (reference sequence). CDR3 length: 14 amino acids. V dropped 5 bases and J dropped 1 base, with 11 bases sitting between them. CDR3: CASSPDLGNTEAFF. For the CDR3, the DNA is TGTGCCAGCAGCCCGGATCTCGGGAACACTGAAGCTTTCTTT.